This T cell receptor (beta chain) was observed in a study of blood T cell repertoires in COVID-19. CDR3 length equals 13 residues. Here immunoSEQ multiplex PCR was the method, and the copy in TCRdb shows in-frame clones only, minus some. The sample lists about 180,000 clones, 85% to 90% occurring once. The sample taken for sequencing was PBMCs or T cells enriched from blood (not recorded which). V and J are TRBV21-1 and TRBJ1-2. TRBV21-1 is shown as a pseudogene. This TCR derives from a middle-aged woman with acute COVID-19. CDR3 in amino acids: CARDHYGRYGYTF. CDR3 bases: TGTGCCAGAGACCACTATGGGAGGTATGGCTACACCTTC.